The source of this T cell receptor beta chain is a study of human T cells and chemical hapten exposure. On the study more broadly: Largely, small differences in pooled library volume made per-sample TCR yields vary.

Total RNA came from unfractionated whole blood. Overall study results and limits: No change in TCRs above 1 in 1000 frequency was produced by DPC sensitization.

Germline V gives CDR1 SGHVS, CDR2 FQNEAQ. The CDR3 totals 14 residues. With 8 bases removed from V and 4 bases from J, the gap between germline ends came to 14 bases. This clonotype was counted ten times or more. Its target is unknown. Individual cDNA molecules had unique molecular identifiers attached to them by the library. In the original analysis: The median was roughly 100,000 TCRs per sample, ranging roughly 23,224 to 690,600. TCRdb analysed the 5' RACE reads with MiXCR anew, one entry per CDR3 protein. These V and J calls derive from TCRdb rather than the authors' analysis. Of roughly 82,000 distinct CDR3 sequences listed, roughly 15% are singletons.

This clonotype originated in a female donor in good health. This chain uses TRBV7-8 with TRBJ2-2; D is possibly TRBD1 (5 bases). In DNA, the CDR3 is TGTGCCAGCGAGAAAAGGGGTGGCACCGGGGAGCTGTTTTTT. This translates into CASEKRGGTGELFF.